Following are 25 T cell receptor beta chains from one sample sequenced in a study of blood T cell repertoires in COVID-19 (TCRdb year 2020). Libraries were prepared through the immunoSEQ multiplex PCR assay. Drawn from immuneACCESS, this table holds only the in-frame rearrangements with V and J called that TCRdb kept. Clones are partly lost; checked studies trace under half to an unresolved V gene and leave the rest unexplained. The sample table shows 380,000 or so clones, and about four fifths are seen once. The ten largest clonotypes hold under 1.2% of the sample. Specimen: peripheral blood. The source is a human donor with acute or convalescent COVID-19. The donor label of this sample is uncertain.

V usage is TRBV25-1 and J usage is TRBJ2-2; D ambiguous. CDR3 size: 12 residues. In germline, CDR1 is MGHDK, CDR2 SYGVNS. V dropped 7 bases and J dropped 1 base, with 4 bases sitting between them. CDR3: CASTGNTGELFF. The CDR3 DNA reads as TGTGCCAGCACAGGGAACACCGGGGAGCTGTTTTTT.

V and J are TRBV5-4 and TRBJ1-1; perhaps TRBD1 as D (6 bases). This CDR3 contains 14 residues. From germline, CDR1 is SGHNT and CDR2 YYREEE (reference sequence). Deletions cut 2 bases from V and 1 base from J, with 9 bases between. The CDR3 sequence: CASSFPGENTEAFF. CDR3 coding DNA: TGTGCCAGCAGCTTCCCAGGGGAGAACACTGAAGCTTTCTTT. Full variable domain (rest looked up from reference TRBV5-4 and TRBJ1-1): ETGVTQSPTHLIKTRGQQVTLRCSSQSGHNTVSWYQQALGQGPQFIFQYYREEENGRGNFPPRFSGLQFPNYSSELNVNALELDDSALYLCASSFPGENTEAFFGQGTRLTVV.

CDR3 nucleotide sequence: TGTGCCAGCAGCTTGGAGGCAGGTTCCGCTGAAGCTTTCTTT. It translates to CASSLEAGSAEAFF. The genes are TRBV5-4 and TRBJ1-1; D unresolved. The germline V gene encodes CDR1 SGHNT and CDR2 YYREEE (reference sequence). The CDR3 runs to 14 residues. Trimming removed 0 bases at V and 6 bases at J, with 12 bases between. The full variable domain, its missing parts supplied by reference TRBV5-4 and TRBJ1-1, is ETGVTQSPTHLIKTRGQQVTLRCSSQSGHNTVSWYQQALGQGPQFIFQYYREEENGRGNFPPRFSGLQFPNYSSELNVNALELDDSALYLCASSLEAGSAEAFFGQGTRLTVV.

This clone is labeled as medium-sized. CDR3 sequence (DNA): TGTGCCAGCAGCCCCCAGGGGGGAATCGAGGGCTACACCTTC. It codes for CASSPQGGIEGYTF. The chain employs TRBV6-5 and TRBJ1-2; 7 nucleotides align to TRBD1. V lost 6 bases and J lost 8; bases outside the gene matches: 12. The CDR3 runs to 14 residues. Germline lookup yields CDR1 MNHEY and CDR2 SVGAGI.

This clone came up a few times. The V and J genes are TRBV6-5 and TRBJ1-5, with unresolved D. Trimming cost V 2 bases and J 10 bases, with 15 bases left between them. This CDR3 contains 14 residues. Germline CDR1 reads MNHEY; CDR2 reads SVGAGI. Here the CDR3 DNA reads TGTGCCAGCAGTTACGGGAGACCTCCGGCCCCCCAGCATTTT. This codes for CASSYGRPPAPQHF.

V and J are TRBV2 and TRBJ1-4; 9 nucleotides align to TRBD1. V shed 6 bases, J shed 3 bases, and the junction held 5 bases outside the gene matches. Germline V gene lookup returns CDR1 SNHLY and CDR2 FYNNEI. The CDR3 extends over 15 amino acids. CDR3 loop: CASSEDRGPNEKLFF. The CDR3 DNA sequence: TGTGCCAGCAGCGAGGACAGGGGCCCTAATGAAAAACTGTTTTTT.

This chain connects TRBV4-1 to TRBJ1-6, with a weak D call TRBD1 (6 bases). V was cut by 2 bases and J by 7 bases, with 12 bases left in between. The CDR3 has 15 amino acids. Germline CDR1 reads MGHRA; CDR2 reads YSYEKL. CDR3 protein: CASSQRGGTNSPLHF. Here the CDR3 DNA reads TGCGCCAGCAGCCAAAGGGGGGGGACAAATTCACCCCTCCACTTT.

The genes are TRBV6-1 and TRBJ2-7; D is perhaps TRBD2 (6 bases). The germline CDR1 and CDR2 sequences are MNHNS and SASEGT. Trimming took 4 bases from V and 3 from J, leaving 19 bases between them. The CDR3 sequence is 16 residues long. The CDR3 here is CASSGDPRDGSYEQYF. The CDR3 bases are TGTGCCAGCAGTGGGGACCCCCGGGACGGGAGCTACGAGCAGTACTTC.

V and J are TRBV28 and TRBJ2-1; 10 bases match TRBD2. CDR1 MDHEN and CDR2 SYDVKM come from the germline V gene. The CDR3 has 14 amino acids. The J segment lost 8 bases and the V segment lost 6 bases, leaving 7 bases of the junction unmatched. As DNA, the CDR3 is TGTGCCAGCAGGGAGCGGGGGGGCAGGGATGAGCAGTTCTTC. Amino acid sequence: CASRERGGRDEQFF.

The CDR3 nucleotides read TGTGCCACCAGCAGAGATTACCTAGCGGGAGCTGAGCAGTTCTTC. Protein sequence: CATSRDYLAGAEQFF. This rearrangement joins TRBV15 to TRBJ2-1; the match to TRBD2 covers 10 bases. This CDR3 has 15 amino acids. The germline CDR1 and CDR2 sequences are LNHNV and YYDKDF (reference sequence). J was trimmed by 9 bases and V by 0 bases; bases with no gene match: 5.

This chain joins TRBV28 and TRBJ1-6; possible D gene TRBD1, 6 bases. The CDR3 length is 16 residues. The germline V and J ends were trimmed by 5 bases and 6 bases, with 17 bases remaining between them. Germline V gene data show CDR1 as MDHEN and CDR2 as SYDVKM. Written as DNA, the CDR3 is TGTGCCAGCAGTCCCTCAGGAACAGGGTTTAATTCACCCCTCCACTTT. Translation: CASSPSGTGFNSPLHF.

This chain uses TRBV10-2 with TRBJ1-5; D may be TRBD1 (6 bases). Looked up from germline, CDR1 is WSHSY and CDR2 is SAAADI. V lost 6 bases to trimming and J lost 2 bases, with 20 bases between them. CDR3 length: 17 amino acids. CDR3 loop: CASSDRIVNRGNQPQHF. CDR3 DNA sequence: TGCGCCAGCAGCGACCGAATAGTAAACAGGGGCAATCAGCCCCAGCATTTT.

This clone has a single count. V and J are TRBV5-4 and TRBJ1-1; no definite D call. The CDR3 contains 14 residues. CDR1 is SGHNT and CDR2 is YYREEE in the germline V gene (reference sequence). V was cut by 5 bases and J by 1 base, with 12 bases left in between. CDR3 bases: TGTGCCAGCAGGTCAACACATCAGAACACTGAAGCTTTCTTT. It encodes CASRSTHQNTEAFF.

The CDR3 coding sequence is TGTGCCAGCAGTTATAAAGGGGATCTTAGCGGCTACACCTTC. Translation gives CASSYKGDLSGYTF. The V gene is TRBV6-6, the J gene TRBJ1-2, with D perhaps matching TRBD1 (5 bases). Germline assignment: CDR1 MNHNY and CDR2 SVGAGI (reference sequence). The CDR3 contains 14 residues. Deletions cut 3 bases from V and 8 bases from J, with 16 bases between.

The chain employs TRBV19 and TRBJ1-2; TRBD1 agrees at 7 bases. V shed 3 bases, J shed 6 bases, and the junction held 7 bases outside the gene matches. The CDR3 has 14 residues. CDR1 and CDR2 from the germline V gene are LNHDA and SQIVND (reference sequence). The CDR3 nucleotides read TGTGCCAGTAGTATGAGGGGGCGTTTTGATGGCTACACCTTC. Its protein product is CASSMRGRFDGYTF.

The rearrangement joins TRBV2 to TRBJ2-2; 9 bases fit TRBD1. The CDR3 contains 16 residues. With V trimmed by 5 bases and J by 7 bases, 11 bases remained unmatched. The germline V gene has CDR1 SNHLY and CDR2 FYNNEI. Written as DNA, the CDR3 is TGTGCCAGCAGTAAGAAACCGGGACAGGGAATCGGGGAGCTGTTTTTT. It is translated as CASSKKPGQGIGELFF.

V gene TRBV15 combines with J gene TRBJ1-5; perhaps TRBD1 as D (5 bases). This CDR3 has 18 residues. Germline V gene data show CDR1 as LNHNV and CDR2 as YYDKDF (reference sequence). The V and J ends lost 0 bases and 0 bases respectively, with 15 bases between them. In DNA form, the CDR3 reads TGTGCCACCAGCAGAGATTCGTCCGGGACTTATAGCAATCAGCCCCAGCATTTT. Its protein product is CATSRDSSGTYSNQPQHF.

A single count supports this clone. The chain recombines TRBV7-9 with TRBJ1-1, with a possible D match to TRBD1 (5 bases). The germline V gene encodes CDR1 SEHNR and CDR2 FQNEAQ (reference sequence). This CDR3 region has 14 residues. V was clipped by 4 bases and J by 4 bases, with 13 bases between them. CDR3 coding DNA: TGTGCCAGCAGCTGGGGGGGATCGGGCACTGAAGCTTTCTTT. This encodes CASSWGGSGTEAFF.

The V call is TRBV5-6, the J call TRBJ1-2, with a weak D call TRBD1 (5 bases). CDR3 length: 14 amino acids. The germline CDR1 and CDR2 sequences are SGHDT and YYEEEE. Trimming pared 4 bases from V and 0 bases from J, leaving 10 bases between. The CDR3 loop is CASSRGGANYGYTF. The CDR3 DNA is TGTGCCAGCAGCCGGGGAGGGGCTAACTATGGCTACACCTTC.

This clone was counted a few times. This chain connects TRBV7-9 to TRBJ2-1, with 7 bases matching TRBD2. This CDR3 is 17 amino acids long. The trim removed 5 bases at V and 4 bases at J, leaving 14 bases unmatched. Germline V CDR1 and CDR2: SEHNR, FQNEAQ (reference sequence). This chain's CDR3 is CASSPRLAQVAYNEQFF. CDR3 in DNA: TGTGCCAGCAGCCCGAGACTAGCCCAAGTAGCGTACAATGAGCAGTTCTTC.

This clone was counted at least ten times. J is TRBJ1-3 and V is TRBV7-2; no firm D call. The CDR3 runs to 12 residues. CDR1 and CDR2 from the germline V gene are SGHTA and FQGNSA. The V end was cut by 2 bases, the J end by 4 bases, with 3 bases between. The CDR3 nucleotides are TGTGCCAGCAGCTTATCGGGAAACACCATATATTTT. It encodes CASSLSGNTIYF. Supplemented by reference TRBV7-2 and TRBJ1-3, the full variable domain reads GAGVSQSPSNKVTEKGKDVELRCDPISGHTALYWYRQSLGQGLEFLIYFQGNSAPDKSGLPSDRFSAERTGGSVSTLTIQRTQQEDSAVYLCASSLSGNTIYFGEGSWLTVV.

This clone has more than one count but fewer than ten. The sample contains more than one DNA sequence encoding this CDR3. This chain connects TRBV7-9 to TRBJ1-1, with 7 nucleotides matching TRBD1. This CDR3 spans 14 amino acids. J gave up 5 bases and V 5 bases, and 8 bases lay outside the gene matches. The germline V gene encodes CDR1 SEHNR and CDR2 FQNEAQ (reference sequence). CDR3 sequence (DNA): TGTGCCAGCAGCCCCCGGTCACAGGGGACTGAAGCTTTCTTT. Its translation: CASSPRSQGTEAFF.

The CDR3 DNA follows: TGTGCCAGCAGTGTCCAAGGGGGTAATCAGCCCCAGCATTTT. Protein product: CASSVQGGNQPQHF. The rearrangement joins TRBV6-4 to TRBJ1-5, with a weak D call TRBD1 (6 bases). CDR1 and CDR2 (germline): MRHNA, SNTAGT. The CDR3 is 14 amino acids. Trimming pared 4 bases from V and 4 bases from J, leaving 11 bases between.

This clone was observed a few times. The V call is TRBV19, the J call TRBJ1-6, with D possibly being TRBD1 (5 bases). Germline V gives CDR1 LNHDA, CDR2 SQIVND (reference sequence). Deletions cut 6 bases from V and 9 bases from J, with 12 bases between. There are 13 residues in the CDR3. The CDR3 protein is CASRGDIGSPLHF. Written as DNA, the CDR3 is TGTGCCAGTAGAGGGGATATTGGTTCACCCCTCCACTTT.

This rearrangement joins TRBV3-1 (or the pseudogene TRBV3-2) to TRBJ1-1; D not resolved. Germline CDR1 is LGHDT and CDR2 is YNNKEL (reference sequence). The CDR3 contains 13 residues. Trimming removed 2 bases from V and 5 bases from J, with 9 bases in between. Written as DNA, the CDR3 is TGTGCCAGCAGCCAACTCAGGAAGACTGAAGCTTTCTTT. This gives the protein CASSQLRKTEAFF.